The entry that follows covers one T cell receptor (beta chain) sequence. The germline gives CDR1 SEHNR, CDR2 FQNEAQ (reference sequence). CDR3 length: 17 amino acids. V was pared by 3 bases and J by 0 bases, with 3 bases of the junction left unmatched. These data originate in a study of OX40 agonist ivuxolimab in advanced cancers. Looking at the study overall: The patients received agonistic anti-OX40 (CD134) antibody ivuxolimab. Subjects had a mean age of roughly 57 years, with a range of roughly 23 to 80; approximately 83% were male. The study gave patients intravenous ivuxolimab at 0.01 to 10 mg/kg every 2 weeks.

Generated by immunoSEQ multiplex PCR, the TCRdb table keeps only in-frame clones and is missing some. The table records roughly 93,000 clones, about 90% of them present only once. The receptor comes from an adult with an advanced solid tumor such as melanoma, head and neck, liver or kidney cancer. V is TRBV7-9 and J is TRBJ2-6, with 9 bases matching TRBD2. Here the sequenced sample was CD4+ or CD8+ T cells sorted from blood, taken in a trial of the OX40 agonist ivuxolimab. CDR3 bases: TGTGCCAGCAGCTTGCTAGCGGGACTCTCTGGGGCCAACGTCCTGACTTTC. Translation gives CASSLLAGLSGANVLTF.